This T cell receptor (beta chain) was profiled in a study of cytotoxic CD8 clonotypes in ibrutinib-treated CLL. TCRdb's table, derived via immunoSEQ multiplex PCR, lists solely in-frame clones and lacks some. The sample lists over 45,000 clones; approximately 54% were seen once. From germline, CDR1 is MNHEY and CDR2 SVGAGI. This CDR3 contains 16 residues. V was cut by 7 bases and J by 1 base, with 17 bases left in between. The material was PBMCs, obtained at disease progression, from a patient treated with ibrutinib. V is TRBV6-5 and J is TRBJ1-5, with unresolved D. The sequence was obtained from a human donor with chronic lymphocytic leukemia. CDR3 region: CASIYSILASNQPQHF. The CDR3 region has the DNA TGTGCCAGCATATACTCTATTTTGGCGAGCAATCAGCCCCAGCATTTT.